This T cell receptor beta chain was sequenced for a study of cytomegalovirus exposure and HLA in healthy donors. Primers for the PCR totalled 60 Vbeta and 13 Jbeta. The method was immunoSEQ multiplex PCR; TCRdb's version includes in-frame clones alone and lacks a portion of them. The sample table includes tens of thousands of clones. Germline lookup yields CDR1 MDHEN and CDR2 SYDVKM. The length of the CDR3 is 15 residues. V shed 6 bases, J shed 1 base, and the junction held 7 bases outside the gene matches. Sequencing was done on a sample of PBMCs. The chain joins TRBV28 to TRBJ2-7; TRBD1 matches at 9 bases. The receptor comes from a woman aged 30 to 39 in good health and CMV-seropositive. CDR3 sequence: CASSDPGQGSYEQYF. The CDR3 DNA sequence: TGTGCCAGCAGCGACCCGGGACAGGGATCCTACGAGCAGTACTTC.